The present entry profiles one TCR beta chain with its context. This clone's antigen is unknown. Base qualities are not provided; no much larger clone lies one nucleotide away. The data were taken from a study of CD8 T cells in Susac syndrome (dated by TCRdb to between 2019 and 2020). As for the study more broadly: Whether CD8+ T cell activation and differentiation in Susac syndrome was antigen driven was tested using repertoire sequencing. The study compared CD8+ T cell repertoire clonality among over 9 healthy donors, 14 Susac syndrome patients and 15 or so multiple sclerosis patients.

The germline V gene yields SGDLS for CDR1 and YYNGEE for CDR2. Trimming takes 1 base from V and 0 bases from J, and the germline ends sit 17 bases apart. The CDR3 spans 18 residues, from the cysteine through the phenylalanine. Left in the record is the CDR3 DNA by itself, 54 bases read in frame from the first base. High-throughput TCR beta sequencing profiled peripheral blood CD8+ and CD4+ T cells from healthy donors, Susac syndrome patients and multiple sclerosis patients. Treatment-naive patients with stable or active relapsing-remitting disease fulfilling revised McDonald criteria were used as multiple sclerosis controls. Bulk CD8+ and CD4+ T cells were purified by magnetic negative isolation, whereas CD8+ TEMRA cells were enriched by FACS. Blood was drawn into EDTA tubes, processed within 24 hours, and PBMCs were isolated by density gradient centrifugation. PBMCs intended for TCR sequencing were frozen in liquid nitrogen and were later thawed in a 37 degrees C water bath. Purity of sorted or isolated CD4+, CD8+ and CD8+ TEMRA cells was at least 90%.

RNA was extracted with the RNeasy kit and about 0.5 to 1 ug was reverse transcribed using random hexamers. The immunoSEQ multiplex PCR assay, which covers 54 Vbeta and 13 Jbeta segments, was used to amplify TCR beta CDR3 regions. PCR amplification bias was corrected by using a synthetic template baseline for primer optimization and computational correction. In the original analysis: Reads were annotated to V, D and J genes according to IMGT and were analyzed with immunoSEQ Analyzer, with only productive sequences retained. To calculate clonality, Shannon entropy was normalized by log2 of the number of productive unique sequences and then subtracted from one. For each patient and control, public and private clones were evaluated among the 100 most prevalent clones. A clone was defined as Susac-specific if it was absent from the healthy and MS cohorts, from 1052 published viral clones and from other ImmuneACCESS disease sequences. Using fastp trimming at Q25 and MiXCR clonotype assembly, TCRdb reanalyzed the public sequencing data and kept in-frame beta chains. Rows with a matching CDR3 protein are joined into one entry that keeps the most common DNA and genes. These V and J calls originate from TCRdb's pipeline instead of the authors' own analysis. Recorded for this sample are 150,000 to 180,000 distinct CDR3 sequences; 90% to 95% of them occurred a single time. About 0.21% of the sample lies in the top ten.

On the study overall, not on this receptor specifically: The number of individuals in the TCR sequencing and HLA analysis was recognized as being relatively small.

This receptor chain uses TRBV9 and TRBJ1-3, with the D gene call left open. Sequencing was done on a sample of CD8+ T cells from PBMCs. The TCR sequence derives from a human donor with multiple sclerosis. The CDR3 protein is CASSVREGPRSSGNTIYF. The DNA is TGTGCCAGCAGCGTAAGAGAAGGGCCTCGCAGCTCTGGAAACACCATATATTTT.